A single sample gave rise to the 30 T cell receptor beta chains below, sequenced in a study of T cells in Graves' hyperthyroidism and ophthalmopathy. Authors of the study amplified TCR beta CDR3 regions from RNA transcripts. The primer set for the first-round RT-PCR of the TCR CDR3 was HTBI. MiXCR, run by TCRdb on the multiplex PCR reads, gives a single entry per CDR3 protein. Of some 510,000 distinct CDR3 sequences detected, more than 45% appear once; the ten largest clones hold 8.2%. Sequencing was done on a sample of peripheral blood or thyroid tissue (not recorded which). All receptors come from a young woman with Graves' hyperthyroidism.

This clonotype appeared many times. CDR3 DNA sequence: TGTGCCAGCAGCCCAACAGGGCTCGATGGCTACACCTTC. It encodes CASSPTGLDGYTF. The rearrangement uses TRBV7-9 and TRBJ1-2; D might be TRBD1 (6 bases). V was clipped by 5 bases and J by 6 bases, with 13 bases between them. From germline, CDR1 is SEHNR and CDR2 FQNEAQ (reference sequence). The CDR3 is made up of 13 amino acids.

To note about this clonotype: An end of the junction does not agree with germline; a read error may underlie this. The genes are TRBV7-9 and TRBJ2-5; 9 bases are shared with TRBD2. CDR3 length equals 13 residues. Germline loops: CDR1 SEHNR, CDR2 FQNEAQ (reference sequence). The CDR3 coding sequence is TGTGCCAGCAGCTTAGCAGCGGGAGGTCCATCCGTCTTC. The encoded protein is CASSLAAGGPSVF.

As DNA, the CDR3 is TGTGCCAGCTTCGACGGACAGTACTATGGCTACACCTTC. This gives the protein CASFDGQYYGYTF. V is TRBV11-2 and J is TRBJ1-2, with D possibly matching TRBD1 (6 bases). The germline V gene encodes CDR1 SGHAT and CDR2 FQNNGV. CDR3 length equals 13 residues. V was shortened by 8 bases and J by 3 bases, with 13 bases between the two germline ends.

This clonotype appeared many times. This chain joins TRBV10-3 and TRBJ2-2, with D unclear. Germline V gives CDR1 ENHRY, CDR2 SYGVKD. V lost 3 bases to trimming and J lost 4 bases, with 3 bases between them. The CDR3 sequence is 12 residues long. The CDR3 DNA follows: TGTGCCATCAGTGATGGCACCGGGGAGCTGTTTTTT. Its translation is CAISDGTGELFF.

The chain carries TRBV25-1 and TRBJ2-7; TRBD2 matches at 11 bases. CDR1 and CDR2 from the germline V gene are MGHDK and SYGVNS. Germline trimming cut 3 bases from V and 3 bases from J; bases unmatched to any gene: 1. This CDR3 has 14 amino acids. The CDR3, as DNA: TGTGCCAGCAGTGATGGGACTAGCGGCTACGAGCAGTACTTC. The encoded protein is CASSDGTSGYEQYF.

This clonotype was recorded many times. The chain couples TRBV2 to TRBJ1-4, with a possible D match to TRBD1 (5 bases). This CDR3 comprises 16 residues. V was clipped by 3 bases and J by 7 bases, with 18 bases between them. Germline values: CDR1 SNHLY, CDR2 FYNNEI. CDR3 amino acids: CASSEVPPRGTEKLFF. CDR3 nucleotides: TGTGCCAGCAGTGAGGTACCACCCCGGGGGACTGAAAAACTGTTTTTT.

The rearrangement joins TRBV25-1 to TRBJ1-1; unclear D gene. The germline V gene has CDR1 MGHDK and CDR2 SYGVNS. With 6 bases removed from V and 9 bases from J, the gap between germline ends came to 20 bases. The CDR3 is 14 residues long. CDR3 sequence: CASSPPGWEWKAFF. Written as DNA, the CDR3 is TGTGCCAGCAGCCCCCCGGGATGGGAATGGAAAGCTTTCTTT.

The chain recombines TRBV7-9 with TRBJ1-4, with TRBD1 identical over 8 bases. Trimming removed 4 bases from V and 8 bases from J; junction bases left unmatched: 12. Germline lookup yields CDR1 SEHNR and CDR2 FQNEAQ (reference sequence). The CDR3 is 16 residues long. Written as DNA, the CDR3 is TGTGCCAGCAGCTCTGGACAGGGACGAGGATTAGAAAAACTGTTTTTT. As protein: CASSSGQGRGLEKLFF. The entire variable domain, with the rest obtained from reference TRBV7-9 and TRBJ1-4, is as follows: DTGVSQNPRHKITKRGQNVTFRCDPISEHNRLYWYRQTLGQGPEFLTYFQNEAQLEKSRLLSDRFSAERPKGSFSTLEIQRTEQGDSAMYLCASSSGQGRGLEKLFFGSGTQLSVL.

As for this clonotype: A much larger clone differs from this one at a single base, so this may be a read error. The CDR3 sequence is CASGEVEGLETQYF. The CDR3, as DNA: TGTGCCAGCGGTGAAGTGGAGGGACTGGAGACCCAGTACTTC. The J gene is TRBJ2-5, the V gene TRBV25-1; D might be TRBD2 (6 bases). The CDR3 runs 14 residues. Germline CDR1 and CDR2: MGHDK and SYGVNS.

This clonotype was observed at least ten times. The gene calls are TRBV6-4 and TRBJ1-2; the D gene is possibly TRBD1 (6 bases). The CDR3 length is 12 residues. Deletions cut 0 bases from V and 8 bases from J, with 7 bases between. Per the germline V gene, CDR1 is MRHNA and CDR2 is SNTAGT. This chain's CDR3 is CASSDSGGGYTF. As DNA, the CDR3 is TGTGCCAGCAGTGACTCCGGGGGCGGCTACACCTTC.

The chain carries TRBV12-3 or TRBV12-4 and TRBJ1-4; D is ambiguous. The CDR3 loop spans 12 amino acids. V lost 2 bases and J lost 8, with 6 bases in between. The CDR3 reads CASSLFREKLFF. The CDR3 nucleotides read TGTGCCAGCAGTTTATTTCGGGAAAAACTGTTTTTT.

This sequence joins TRBV20-1 and TRBJ2-5; 10 bases are shared with TRBD2. CDR1 DFQATT and CDR2 SNEGSKA come from the germline V gene (reference sequence). V dropped 1 base and J dropped 5; count of bases not matched to a gene: 10. CDR3 length equals 16 residues. The CDR3 here is CSARGLAGVPVETQYF. The CDR3 nucleotides are TGCAGTGCTAGAGGTCTAGCGGGAGTCCCGGTCGAGACCCAGTACTTC.

CDR3 loop: CASSFMGQGGETQYF. Here the CDR3 DNA reads TGTGCCAGCAGCTTTATGGGACAGGGAGGGGAGACCCAGTACTTC. The chain recombines TRBV7-9 with TRBJ2-5; TRBD1 matches 9 bases. V lost 3 bases and J lost 5; bases outside the gene matches: 7. Per the germline V gene, CDR1 is SEHNR and CDR2 is FQNEAQ (reference sequence). The CDR3 totals 15 residues.

As concerns this clonotype: Germline is not matched at one junction end, which may reflect a read error. The CDR3 coding sequence is TGTGCCAGCAGCCCGCCGGGACAGGTCGCATACACTGAAGCTTTCTTT. Translation gives CASSPPGQVAYTEAFF. This rearrangement joins TRBV10-1 to TRBJ1-1, with TRBD1 matching 8 bases. Germline V gene data show CDR1 as WNHNN and CDR2 as SYGVQD (reference sequence). This CDR3 region has 16 residues.

This rearrangement joins TRBV7-2 to TRBJ2-2; the match to TRBD2 covers 10 bases. This CDR3 region has 13 residues. Per the germline V gene, CDR1 is SGHTA and CDR2 is FQGNSA. Germline trimming cut 8 bases from V and 9 bases from J; bases unmatched to any gene: 6. CDR3 sequence reads: CASGLAATRELFF. The CDR3 DNA sequence: TGTGCCAGCGGACTAGCGGCAACCCGGGAGCTGTTTTTT.

In this sample, this clonotype turned up a few times. For the CDR3, the DNA is TGTGCCAGTACCCCCCCGAGGGACACTGAAGCTTTCTTT. It is translated as CASTPPRDTEAFF. The rearrangement joins TRBV19 to TRBJ1-1; D not resolved. The CDR3 has 13 residues. Per germline, CDR1 LNHDA and CDR2 SQIVND (reference sequence). V was trimmed by 7 bases and J by 3 bases, leaving 12 bases between them.

The V and J genes are TRBV15 and TRBJ2-7; D tentatively reads TRBD1 or TRBD2 (5 bases each). The V gene lost 3 bases and the J gene lost 0 bases, with 15 bases spanning the gap. CDR3 size: 16 residues. Germline V CDR1 and CDR2: LNHNV, YYDKDF (reference sequence). The CDR3 DNA sequence: TGTGCCACCAGCAGCCCCGGGACGCCGAGCTCCTACGAGCAGTACTTC. It yields the protein CATSSPGTPSSYEQYF.

This clonotype was seen once. A much larger clone lies one base from this, so it may be a read error. This rearrangement joins TRBV11-2 to TRBJ2-7; unclear D gene. V lost 7 bases and J 2 bases, leaving 9 bases between the germline ends. The CDR3 has 12 amino acids. CDR1 and CDR2 (germline): SGHAT, FQNNGV. The CDR3 spells CASKPPTYEQYF. Written as DNA, the CDR3 is TGTGCCAGCAAGCCTCCTACCTACGAGCAGTACTTC.

This clonotype is a singleton in its sample. A much larger clone lies a single base off, so this may be a read error. The chain recombines TRBV7-9 with TRBJ2-6; D unclear. The CDR3 consists of 15 residues. V was trimmed by 5 bases and J by 0 bases, leaving 8 bases between them. Per germline, CDR1 SEHNR and CDR2 FQNEAQ (reference sequence). CDR3 loop: CASSPPHSGANVLTF. The CDR3 DNA is TGTGCCAGCAGCCCCCCCCACTCTGGGGCCAACGTCCTGACTTTC.

There are many counts of this clonotype. V is TRBV2 and J is TRBJ1-1, with D possibly TRBD1 on 5 matching bases. The V and J ends lost 4 bases and 5 bases respectively, with 14 bases between them. Germline V lookup: CDR1 SNHLY, CDR2 FYNNEI. This CDR3 has 14 amino acids. The CDR3 bases are TGTGCCAGCAGTGCGGACGGGACTTGGACTGAAGCTTTCTTT. This gives the protein CASSADGTWTEAFF.

This clonotype was counted ten times or more. The chain has TRBV24-1 and TRBJ1-5, with D tentatively TRBD1 (5 bases). Looked up from germline, CDR1 is KGHDR and CDR2 is SFDVKD. Trimming left V 5 bases short and J 5 bases short, with 15 bases between. The CDR3 length is 15 residues. This CDR3 reads CATSAGGEVDQPQHF. As DNA, the CDR3 is TGTGCCACCAGTGCTGGAGGGGAAGTTGATCAGCCCCAGCATTTT.

This clonotype occurred many times. V and J are TRBV24-1 and TRBJ1-6; no definite D call. Germline CDR1 reads KGHDR; CDR2 reads SFDVKD. The CDR3 spans 18 residues. V was shortened by 3 bases and J by 0 bases, with 14 bases between the two germline ends. The CDR3 sequence is CATSDAPRRDSYNSPLHF. CDR3 nucleotide sequence: TGTGCCACCAGTGATGCCCCACGGCGGGACTCCTATAATTCACCCCTCCACTTT.

This clonotype was counted between two and nine times. The rearrangement uses TRBV7-9 and TRBJ1-6, with D perhaps TRBD1 (5 bases). Germline assignment: CDR1 SEHNR and CDR2 FQNEAQ (reference sequence). Trimming pared 4 bases from V and 14 bases from J, leaving 12 bases between. The CDR3 contains 12 residues. DNA for the CDR3: TGTGCCAGCAGCTGGGACGAACAGGCCCTCCACTTT. This encodes CASSWDEQALHF.

The chain recombines TRBV7-6 with TRBJ1-2, with TRBD1 as a possible D gene (5 bases). This CDR3 has 14 amino acids. V was clipped by 5 bases and J by 7 bases, with 17 bases between them. Looked up from germline, CDR1 is SGHVS and CDR2 is FNYEAQ. The CDR3, as DNA: TGTGCCAGCAGCCAAGATTCGACAGCTACTGGCTACACCTTC. It specifies CASSQDSTATGYTF.

This clonotype was observed at least ten times. The chain is built from TRBV25-1 and TRBJ1-1, with D possibly being TRBD1 (5 bases). Germline V lookup: CDR1 MGHDK, CDR2 SYGVNS. V gave up 1 base and J gave up 6 bases, with 15 bases separating them. The CDR3 runs 15 residues. CDR3 loop: CASSESGGRGAEAFF. CDR3 coding DNA: TGTGCCAGCAGTGAATCGGGGGGGAGAGGCGCTGAAGCTTTCTTT.

This chain joins TRBV6-1 and TRBJ1-2, with D uncertain. V lost 6 bases, J lost 4 bases, and 12 bases lay in between. Per germline, CDR1 MNHNS and CDR2 SASEGT. The CDR3 length is 13 residues. The CDR3 region has the DNA TGTGCCAGCAGCTTCCAGGTTACCTATGGCTACACCTTC. Protein sequence: CASSFQVTYGYTF.

This clonotype showed up many times. The genes are TRBV20-1 and TRBJ1-1; D gene uncertain. Trimming took 4 bases from V and 1 from J, leaving 7 bases between them. Germline V CDR1 and CDR2: DFQATT, SNEGSKA (reference sequence). This CDR3 has 12 amino acids. The CDR3 reads CSATDGNTEAFF. The CDR3, as DNA: TGCAGTGCTACAGACGGGAACACTGAAGCTTTCTTT.

Concerning this clonotype: An end of the junction differs from the germline gene, which may be a read error. The chain links TRBV24-1 to TRBJ1-1; perhaps TRBD1 as D (6 bases). The length of the CDR3 is 13 residues. From germline, CDR1 is KGHDR and CDR2 SFDVKD. In DNA, the CDR3 is TGTGCCAGCAGTACGGTAGGGGGAACTGAAGCTTTCTTT. Residues: CASSTVGGTEAFF.

This clonotype has at least ten counts. The J gene is TRBJ1-2, the V gene TRBV7-9, with D possibly matching TRBD1 (5 bases). CDR3 length: 13 residues. Germline loops: CDR1 SEHNR, CDR2 FQNEAQ (reference sequence). V lost 1 base to trimming and J lost 8 bases, with 11 bases between them. CDR3 coding DNA: TGTGCCAGCAGCTTAGGGGACCGTCGCGGCTACACCTTC. Translating gives CASSLGDRRGYTF. The full variable domain, in which reference TRBV7-9 and TRBJ1-2 provide the parts outside the CDR3, is DTGVSQNPRHKITKRGQNVTFRCDPISEHNRLYWYRQTLGQGPEFLTYFQNEAQLEKSRLLSDRFSAERPKGSFSTLEIQRTEQGDSAMYLCASSLGDRRGYTFGSGTRLTVV.

V is TRBV2 and J is TRBJ1-6; D might be TRBD1 (5 bases). V lost 6 bases and J lost 4, with 16 bases in between. The CDR3 sequence is 16 residues long. Germline-derived CDR1 and CDR2 are SNHLY and FYNNEI. The CDR3 loop reads CASSVGGTPYNSPLHF. CDR3 bases: TGTGCCAGCAGCGTCGGAGGGACCCCTTATAATTCACCCCTCCACTTT.